The clone carrying this TCR beta chain came up many times. As yet, its antigen is unknown. TCRdb redid the calling of the RACE reads with MiXCR, one entry per CDR3 protein. The sample consists of more than 250,000 distinct CDR3 sequences, 7.5% to 9% of them appearing once. This record belongs to a study of human T cells and chemical hapten exposure. Study overall: 2% DPC was applied to approximately 2 cm by approximately 2 cm of upper inner arm skin for sensitization. Study conclusions and caveats: DPC sensitization did not alter TCRs above 1 in 1000 frequency.

Noted time point: pre-sensitization, week 0. Treatment: therapeutic diphenylcyclopropenone sensitization with weekly scalp DPC. Total RNA was isolated from unfractionated whole blood. Germline CDR1 is MDHEN and CDR2 is SYDVKM. The CDR3 is 12 amino acids. V lost 5 bases and J lost 2, with 7 bases in between. The genes are TRBV28 and TRBJ2-7, with D unclear. The TCR was taken from a man in his late teens or twenties with alopecia areata. Some clones in this sample may be carry-over from other donors' samples. The material was whole blood, obtained in connection with sensitization to the hapten diphenylcyclopropenone (DPC). The CDR3 spells CASSPAPYEQYF. The CDR3, as DNA: TGTGCCAGCAGTCCAGCGCCCTACGAGCAGTACTTC.